Listed below are T cell receptor beta chains from one sample, sequenced in a study of CD8 T cells in ankylosing spondylitis. TCRdb re-called the 5' RACE reads through MiXCR, storing one row per CDR3 protein. This table has approximately 260,000 distinct CDR3 sequences, 8.6% appearing once. The sample was blood, either unsorted or a sorted T cell fraction (not recorded which). Source of these receptors: a male donor with ankylosing spondylitis or in good health (not recorded which). Each CDR3 is given with its conserved first and last residue. A row's size may be missing; if present it is once, few, many or a size class.

clone_size | j_call | v_call | cdr3_aa
many | TRBJ2-5 | TRBV7-6 | CASSLDSSVRQETQYF
many | TRBJ2-1 | TRBV7-8 | CASSLANRGGLNEQFF
many | TRBJ2-5 | TRBV15 | CATSRVGQETQYF
- | TRBJ2-5 | TRBV6-1 | CASRPALREQETQYF
few | TRBJ2-5 | TRBV29-1 | CSVCKAGARGETQYF
many | TRBJ2-1 | TRBV20-1 | CSAPGQVNNEQFF
many | TRBJ2-3 | TRBV9 | CASSIPEEDTQYF
many | TRBJ2-2 | TRBV7-7 | CASSLKSGPEGKLFF
many | TRBJ2-1 | TRBV11-2 | CASSLELGLADREQFF
- | TRBJ1-1 | TRBV29-1 | CSVLAGVNTEAFF
many | TRBJ2-5 | TRBV12-3/TRBV12-4 | CASSPGGETQYF
many | TRBJ1-4 | TRBV12-3/TRBV12-4 | CASSFGGDEKLFF
- | TRBJ2-3 | TRBV5-6 | CASSHGQLDTQYF
many | TRBJ1-1 | TRBV27 | CASSLGGLPNTEAFF
many | TRBJ2-4 | TRBV4-1 | CASSQPGTTNAKNIQYF
many | TRBJ1-1 | TRBV5-5 | CASSWDGRNTEAFF
many | TRBJ1-1 | TRBV7-2 | CASSPPGRGSAEAFF
many | TRBJ1-1 | TRBV28 | CASKYRSNTEAFF
many | TRBJ2-1 | TRBV15 | CATSRAHETYNEQFF
many | TRBJ2-7 | TRBV10-3 | CAAARIGTDSYEQYF
few | TRBJ2-1 | TRBV4-1 | CASSQDSPGQGNNEQFF
many | TRBJ2-3 | TRBV10-1 | CASSESWASAADTQYF
few | TRBJ2-7 | TRBV7-2 | CASSLEVRAASYEQYF
many | TRBJ1-1 | TRBV27 | CASGGRGNTEAFF
many | TRBJ1-1 | TRBV29-1 | CSVLRIAGNRTEAFF
many | TRBJ2-7 | TRBV7-9 | CASSLGVDREAYEQYF
many | TRBJ2-7 | TRBV7-3 | CASSQGWAYEQYF
many | TRBJ2-7 | TRBV4-3 | CASNPGLASNEQYF
few | TRBJ2-7 | TRBV18 | CASSPASDPSYEQYF
many | TRBJ2-7 | TRBV6-1 | CASSIREEVYEQYF
many | TRBJ1-1 | TRBV20-1 | CSAWAAGAQTEAFF
many | TRBJ2-1 | TRBV7-2 | CASSLEDSSYNEQFF
many | TRBJ1-1 | TRBV20-1 | CSARPNSGTEAFF
few | TRBJ2-1 | TRBV7-6 | CASSFDRAKDEQFF
- | TRBJ2-1 | TRBV11-2 | CASSFSFSGGTTPNEQFF
many | TRBJ1-2 | TRBV5-1 | CASSQGQNYGYTF